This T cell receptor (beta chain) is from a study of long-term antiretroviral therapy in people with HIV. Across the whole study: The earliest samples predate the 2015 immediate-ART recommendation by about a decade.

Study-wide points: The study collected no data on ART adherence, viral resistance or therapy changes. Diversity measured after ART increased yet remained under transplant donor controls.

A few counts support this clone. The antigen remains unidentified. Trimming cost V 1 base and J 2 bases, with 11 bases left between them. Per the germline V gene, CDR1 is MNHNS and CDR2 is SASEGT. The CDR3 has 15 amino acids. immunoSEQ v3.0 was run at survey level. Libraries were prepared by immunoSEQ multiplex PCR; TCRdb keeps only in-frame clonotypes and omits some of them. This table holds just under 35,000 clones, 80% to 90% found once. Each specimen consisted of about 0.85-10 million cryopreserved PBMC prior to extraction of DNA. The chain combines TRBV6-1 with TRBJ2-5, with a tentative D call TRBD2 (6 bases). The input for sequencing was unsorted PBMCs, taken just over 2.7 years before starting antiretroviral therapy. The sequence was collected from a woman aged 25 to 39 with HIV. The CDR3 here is CASSEVGGDQETQYF. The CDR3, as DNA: TGTGCCAGCAGTGAAGTCGGAGGGGATCAAGAGACCCAGTACTTC.